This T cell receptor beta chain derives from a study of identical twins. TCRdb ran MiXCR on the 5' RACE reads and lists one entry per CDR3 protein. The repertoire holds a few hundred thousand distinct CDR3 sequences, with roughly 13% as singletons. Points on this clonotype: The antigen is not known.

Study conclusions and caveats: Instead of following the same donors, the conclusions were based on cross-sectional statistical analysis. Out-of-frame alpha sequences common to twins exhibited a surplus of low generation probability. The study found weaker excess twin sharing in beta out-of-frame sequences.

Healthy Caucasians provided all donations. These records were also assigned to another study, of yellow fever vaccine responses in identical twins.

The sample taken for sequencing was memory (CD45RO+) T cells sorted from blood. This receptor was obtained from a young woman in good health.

In DNA form, the CDR3 reads TGTGCCAGCGAGGGACAGGGGACTTACGAGCAGTACTTC. Translated: CASEGQGTYEQYF. The chain combines TRBV12-3 or TRBV12-4 with TRBJ2-7; 10 bases are shared with TRBD1. With V trimmed by 8 bases and J by 4 bases, 5 bases remained unmatched. The CDR3 is made up of 13 amino acids.